Below are 10 T cell receptor beta chains sequenced from a single sample in a study of sequential checkpoint blockade in melanoma. The method was immunoSEQ multiplex PCR; TCRdb's version includes in-frame clones alone and lacks a portion of them. Altogether some 40,000 clones are present, more than 70% being singletons, with the ten largest covering around 11%. Specified treatment: randomized to nivolumab then ipilimumab (arm A) or the reverse (arm B). The specimen was CD8+ T cells sorted from blood (inferred from file names), collected from a patient given nivolumab and ipilimumab in sequence. These receptors all stem from a human donor with melanoma.

The chain links TRBV30 to TRBJ1-5, with TRBD1 matching over 8 bases. There are 14 residues in the CDR3. The trim removed 5 bases at V and 6 bases at J, leaving 9 bases unmatched. CDR1 and CDR2 from the germline V gene are GTSNPN and SVGIG (reference sequence). In nucleotides, the CDR3 is TGTGCCTGGGGCGGACAGGGCTTAGGTCAGCCCCAGCATTTT. This encodes CAWGGQGLGQPQHF. Drawing the rest from reference TRBV30 and TRBJ1-5, the complete variable domain is SQTIHQWPATLVQPVGSPLSLECTVEGTSNPNLYWYRQAAGRGLQLLFYSVGIGQISSEVPQNLSASRPQDRQFILSSKKLLLSDSGFYLCAWGGQGLGQPQHFGDGTRLSIL.

The gene calls are TRBV19 and TRBJ1-1, with D possibly being TRBD1 (6 bases). Per germline, CDR1 LNHDA and CDR2 SQIVND (reference sequence). The CDR3 totals 18 residues. V shed 1 base and J shed 0 bases, with 18 bases lying between them. The CDR3 here is CASSIGEDRDIMNTEAFF. The CDR3 DNA reads as TGTGCCAGTAGTATAGGCGAAGACCGGGACATCATGAACACTGAAGCTTTCTTT.

The CDR3 DNA follows: TGCGCCAGCAGCCCTAGAATTAGGTACGAGCAGTACTTC. Protein sequence: CASSPRIRYEQYF. The chain joins TRBV10-2 to TRBJ2-7; D unclear. The CDR3 consists of 13 residues. CDR1 is WSHSY and CDR2 is SAAADI in the germline V gene. V lost 6 bases, J lost 4 bases, and 13 bases lay in between.

The chain couples TRBV6-1 to TRBJ2-7; possible D gene TRBD1, 5 bases. Trimming cost V 4 bases and J 2 bases, with 9 bases left between them. Germline V gene lookup returns CDR1 MNHNS and CDR2 SASEGT. This CDR3 has 13 amino acids. The CDR3 DNA follows: TGTGCCAGCAGTGTGTCCAGGGCCTACGAGCAGTACGTC. Encoded protein: CASSVSRAYEQYV.

The chain has TRBV28 and TRBJ2-7, with D perhaps TRBD2 (6 bases). This CDR3 comprises 12 residues. The V end lost 5 bases, the J end lost 1 base, and 6 bases lay between the germline ends. From germline, CDR1 is MDHEN and CDR2 SYDVKM. Written as DNA, the CDR3 is TGTGCCAGCAGTGGGGGGTCCTACGAGCAGTACTTC. It yields the protein CASSGGSYEQYF.

The sample holds one count of this clone. This chain joins TRBV28 and TRBJ2-7; 9 bases map to TRBD1. CDR1 MDHEN and CDR2 SYDVKM come from the germline V gene. The trim removed 6 bases at V and 3 bases at J, leaving 9 bases unmatched. The CDR3 has 15 residues. CDR3 coding DNA: TGTGCCAGCAGACGGGAAGGGACAGGGATCTACGAGCAGTACTTC. Its translation: CASRREGTGIYEQYF.

This clone came up once. This sequence joins TRBV19 and TRBJ2-2, with TRBD1 matching over 7 bases. Germline V CDR1 and CDR2: LNHDA, SQIVND (reference sequence). After removal of 4 bases from V and 6 bases from J, the junction contained 2 bases not matched to a gene. The CDR3 is 13 amino acids. The CDR3 region has the DNA TGTGCCAGTAGTACGACAGGGTCCGGGGAGCTGTTTTTT. Translating gives CASSTTGSGELFF.

The chain couples TRBV4-1 to TRBJ2-2; D is unresolved. This CDR3 has 14 amino acids. V was trimmed by 1 base and J by 1 base, leaving 4 bases between them. The germline V gene encodes CDR1 MGHRA and CDR2 YSYEKL. Written as DNA, the CDR3 is TGCGCCAGCAGCCAAGGACAGAACACCGGGGAGCTGTTTTTT. As protein: CASSQGQNTGELFF.

This chain links TRBV19 with TRBJ2-3, with TRBD2 matching 9 bases. J was trimmed by 2 bases and V by 7 bases; bases with no gene match: 7. The CDR3 is made up of 15 amino acids. Looked up from germline, CDR1 is LNHDA and CDR2 is SQIVND (reference sequence). The CDR3, as DNA: TGTGCCAGTACGCGGACTAGCGTAATCACAGATACGCAGTATTTT. Its protein is CASTRTSVITDTQYF.

The chain uses TRBV19 and TRBJ2-1; no definite D call. V lost 3 bases and J 6 bases, leaving 9 bases between the germline ends. The CDR3 is 13 residues long. The germline V gene has CDR1 LNHDA and CDR2 SQIVND (reference sequence). In DNA form, the CDR3 reads TGTGCCAGTAGTATTAACCTACCCAATGAGCAGTTCTTC. Translated, it gives CASSINLPNEQFF.